This TCR beta chain comes out of a study of lymphopenia after photon versus proton radiotherapy. Assay: immunoSEQ multiplex PCR; the TCRdb copy retains only in-frame clones and omits some. Among about 12,000 clones listed, 80% to 90% were seen once. About this clone: Its antigen is still unknown.

Overall study findings and caveats: Survival link was tested only in deceased patients; proton benefit remains a possibility. After lymphocyte nadir, photon-treated repertoires showed oligoclonal expansion, especially CD8+ Temra. Photon-treated patients lost naive T cells and TCR diversity; proton-treated stayed stable.

Sequencing was performed on peripheral blood, taken from a patient treated with proton-based radiotherapy. This TCR derives from a man aged 60 to 69 with pancreatic cancer.

CDR3 residues: CASSPVRGRPGELFF. The CDR3 DNA follows: TGTGCCAGCAGCCCTGTTCGGGGGCGCCCCGGGGAGCTGTTTTTT. The rearrangement links TRBV11-2 to TRBJ2-2; D could derive from TRBD1 or TRBD2 (6 bases each). V was shortened by 5 bases and J by 6 bases, with 16 bases between the two germline ends. The CDR3 loop spans 15 amino acids. Germline CDR1 reads SGHAT; CDR2 reads FQNNGV.